Listed below are T cell receptor beta chains from one sample, sequenced in a study of T cell repertoires in cytomegalovirus infection. In TCRdb, the reads were re-called with MiXCR into one record per CDR3 protein. The table shows roughly 230,000 distinct CDR3 sequences, with 22% occurring only once. The sample consisted of CD8+ T cells from PBMCs. These receptors originate from a human donor in good health (CMV status not recorded). Some clones in this sample may be carry-over from other donors' samples. Both conserved end residues are part of each CDR3. D genes are given only for firm matches. Some rows have no size entry. The others give once, few or many, or a class for an expanded clone.

j_gene | abundance | d_gene | v_gene | CDR3nt | CDR3aa
TRBJ2-7 | - | - | TRBV6-5 | TGTGCCAGCAGTTACATGCCAAGTGGGCACGAGCAGTACTTC | CASSYMPSGHEQYF
TRBJ2-7 | - | - | TRBV28 | TGTGCCAGCAGTTTAAGGGCGATTCGCTACGAGCAGTACTTC | CASSLRAIRYEQYF
TRBJ1-1 | - | - | TRBV7-9 | TGTGCCAGCAGCTTATTTAATGAAGCTTTCTTT | CASSLFNEAFF
TRBJ2-5 | - | TRBD2 | TRBV2 | TGTGCCAGCAGTGAACCCTTTGGACTAGCAGCTGAAGAGACCCAGTACTTC | CASSEPFGLAAEETQYF
TRBJ2-7 | few | TRBD1 | TRBV4-1 | TGCGCCAGCAGCCAAGGGCCAACAGGGGCCTACGAGCAGTACTTC | CASSQGPTGAYEQYF
TRBJ2-3 | many | TRBD2 | TRBV7-9 | TGTGCCAGCAGTTCGACTAGCGGGGATCCAGATACGCAGTATTTT | CASSSTSGDPDTQYF
TRBJ1-5 | many | TRBD1 | TRBV7-8 | TGTGCCAGCAGCACGTACAGGGGAATTCAGCCCCAGCATTTT | CASSTYRGIQPQHF
TRBJ1-2 | - | - | TRBV6-6 | TGTGCCAGCGACGGTTTTTACTATGGCTACACCTTC | CASDGFYYGYTF
TRBJ2-4 | - | TRBD1 | TRBV28 | TGTGCCAGCAGCCCCGAGACAGGGATAAACATTCAGTACTTC | CASSPETGINIQYF
TRBJ1-3 | few | - | TRBV28 | TGTGCCAGCAGCCTACCTCAGGGTTCTGGAAACACCATATATTTT | CASSLPQGSGNTIYF